The clone carrying this T cell receptor beta chain was detected many times. Its antigen is still unknown. Thyroid surgery had not been preceded by any treatment in any patient. This CDR3 spans 12 amino acids. Germline loops: CDR1 SQVTM, CDR2 ANQGSEA. This specimen belongs to a study of metastatic and nonmetastatic thyroid tumors. Notes on the study in general: Within blood and tumor, benign nodules reportedly had significantly lower TCR beta diversity than malignant thyroid tumors did.

In the source study's methods: In papillary thyroid cancer, a distant-metastasis classifier was built using CDR3 differences across clinicopathological groups. TCRdb re-analyzed the PCR reads using MiXCR. The V and J calls here are based on TCRdb, not the publication. This sample has about 60,000 clones; about 16% occur once, and the top ten carry more than 9%. The sample comprised blood. The receptor comes from a male donor with papillary thyroid cancer or a benign thyroid nodule (not recorded which). Some clones in this sample may be carry-over from other donors' samples. The V gene is TRBV29-1, the J gene TRBJ1-2; maybe TRBD1 (6 bases). The CDR3: CSCTGFSYGYTF. The CDR3 bases are TGCAGTTGTACAGGGTTTAGCTATGGCTACACCTTC.